This TCR beta chain was sequenced during a study of shared clonotypes between healthy human individuals. Study-wide results and limits: The four-donor shared clonotypes exceeded non-shared clonotypes in generation probability, with non-shared ones scoring lower. Generally, estimated richness proved larger in naive subsets than it did in memory subsets. Rarefaction revealed incomplete sorted-subset sequencing despite large depth.

Deep-level running was used for the assay. TCRdb's copy holds only in-frame clones and misses some; the assay was immunoSEQ multiplex PCR. The sample has roughly 2,300,000 clones; around 92% are singletons. Trimming removed 0 bases at V and 2 bases at J, with 8 bases between. CDR1 GTSNPN and CDR2 SVGIG come from the germline V gene (reference sequence). The CDR3 covers 15 residues. As to this clone: The antigen is undetermined.

Sequencing was carried out using naive CD4+ T cells from PBMCs. Indicated subset: CD45RA+ positively selected. This TCR came from a man younger than 35 in good health. Some clones in this sample may be carry-over from other donors' samples. This chain joins TRBV30 and TRBJ1-6; D gene uncertain. CDR3 sequence (DNA): TGTGCCTGGAGTGTACCCGGGACCTATAATTCACCCCTCCACTTT. This translates into CAWSVPGTYNSPLHF.